This T cell receptor beta chain was identified in a study of blood T cell repertoires in COVID-19. Study-level information: Samples came from the United States, Italy and Spain, spanning acute and convalescent COVID-19. PBMCs, B-cell-depleted T cells, or T cells were the source of the cDNA or gDNA that made up the material.

Germline CDR1 and CDR2: MNHNY and SVGAGI (reference sequence). The CDR3 runs 14 residues. Trimming took off 3 bases at V and 3 bases at J, with 11 bases between the two ends. Assay: immunoSEQ multiplex PCR; the TCRdb copy retains only in-frame clones and omits some. The data hold around 60,000 clones, with approximately 84% observed a single time. The sequence came from a human donor in a cohort sampled during active COVID-19. Sequencing used peripheral blood. This chain links TRBV6-6 with TRBJ2-5; TRBD1 might be the D (5 bases). The DNA for the CDR3 is TGTGCCAGCAGTTATGGGGCCTTTAAAGAGACCCAGTACTTC. Translating gives CASSYGAFKETQYF.